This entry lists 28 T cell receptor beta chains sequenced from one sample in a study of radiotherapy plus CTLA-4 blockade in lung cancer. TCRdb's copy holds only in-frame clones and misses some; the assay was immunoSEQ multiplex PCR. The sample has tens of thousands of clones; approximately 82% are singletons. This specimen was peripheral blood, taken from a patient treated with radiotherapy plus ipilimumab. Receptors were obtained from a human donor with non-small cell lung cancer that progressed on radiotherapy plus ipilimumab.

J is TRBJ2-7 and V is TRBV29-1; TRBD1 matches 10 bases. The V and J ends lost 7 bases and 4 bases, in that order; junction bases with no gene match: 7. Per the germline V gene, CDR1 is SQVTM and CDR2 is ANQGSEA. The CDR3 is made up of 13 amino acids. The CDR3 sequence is CSAATGGVYEQYF. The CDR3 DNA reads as TGCAGCGCTGCGACAGGGGGCGTTTACGAGCAGTACTTC.

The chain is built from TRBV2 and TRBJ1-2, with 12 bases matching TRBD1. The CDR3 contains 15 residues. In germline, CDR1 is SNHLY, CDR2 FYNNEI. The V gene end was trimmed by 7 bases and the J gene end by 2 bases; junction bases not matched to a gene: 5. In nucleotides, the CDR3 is TGTGCCAGCAAAACCGGGACAGGGGGCAACTATGGCTACACCTTC. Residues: CASKTGTGGNYGYTF.

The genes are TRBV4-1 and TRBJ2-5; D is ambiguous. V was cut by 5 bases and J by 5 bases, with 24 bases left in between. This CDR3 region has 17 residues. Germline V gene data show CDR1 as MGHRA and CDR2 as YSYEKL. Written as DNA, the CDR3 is TGCGCCAGCAGCACCCCCCCTCGTGGAACAGTAGACGAGACCCAGTACTTC. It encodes CASSTPPRGTVDETQYF.

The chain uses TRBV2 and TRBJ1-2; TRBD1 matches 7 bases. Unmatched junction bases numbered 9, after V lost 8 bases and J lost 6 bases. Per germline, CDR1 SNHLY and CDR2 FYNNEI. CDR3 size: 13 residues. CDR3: CASQDIQGDGYTF. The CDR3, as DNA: TGTGCCAGCCAGGACATTCAGGGGGATGGCTACACCTTC.

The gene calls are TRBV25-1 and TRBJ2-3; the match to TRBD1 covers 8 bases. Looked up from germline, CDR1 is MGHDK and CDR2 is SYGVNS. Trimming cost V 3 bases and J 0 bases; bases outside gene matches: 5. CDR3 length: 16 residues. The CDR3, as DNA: TGTGCCAGCAGTGACCGACAGGGGCCCAGCACAGATACGCAGTATTTT. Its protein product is CASSDRQGPSTDTQYF.

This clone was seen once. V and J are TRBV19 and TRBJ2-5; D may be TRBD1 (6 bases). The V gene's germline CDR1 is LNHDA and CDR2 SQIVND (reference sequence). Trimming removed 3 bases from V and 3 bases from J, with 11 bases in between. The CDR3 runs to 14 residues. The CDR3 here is CASSISRGKETQYF. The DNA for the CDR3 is TGTGCCAGTAGTATTTCCAGGGGAAAAGAGACCCAGTACTTC.

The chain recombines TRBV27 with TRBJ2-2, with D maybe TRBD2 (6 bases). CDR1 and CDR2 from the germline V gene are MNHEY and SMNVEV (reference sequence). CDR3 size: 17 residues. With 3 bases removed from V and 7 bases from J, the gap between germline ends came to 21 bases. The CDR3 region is CASSFYFPGKGGGELFF. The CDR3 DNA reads TGTGCCAGCAGTTTTTATTTCCCAGGGAAGGGAGGCGGGGAGCTGTTTTTT.

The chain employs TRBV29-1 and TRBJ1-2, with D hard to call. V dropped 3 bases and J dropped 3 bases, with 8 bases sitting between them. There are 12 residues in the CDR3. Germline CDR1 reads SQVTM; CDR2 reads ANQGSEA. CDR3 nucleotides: TGCAGCGTTGATTTGCGGGACTATGGCTACACCTTC. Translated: CSVDLRDYGYTF.

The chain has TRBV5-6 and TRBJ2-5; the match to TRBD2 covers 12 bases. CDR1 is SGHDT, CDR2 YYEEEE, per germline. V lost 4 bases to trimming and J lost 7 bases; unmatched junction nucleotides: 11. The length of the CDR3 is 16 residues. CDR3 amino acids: CASSAGTSGRKGTQYF. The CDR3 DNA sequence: TGTGCCAGCAGCGCCGGGACTAGCGGGCGGAAGGGGACCCAGTACTTC.

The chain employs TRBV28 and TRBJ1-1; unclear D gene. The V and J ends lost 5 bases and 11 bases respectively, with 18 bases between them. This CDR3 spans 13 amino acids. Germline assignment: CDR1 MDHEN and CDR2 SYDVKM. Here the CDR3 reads CASSPTPKDNAFF. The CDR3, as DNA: TGTGCCAGCAGTCCGACGCCCAAGGATAATGCTTTCTTT.

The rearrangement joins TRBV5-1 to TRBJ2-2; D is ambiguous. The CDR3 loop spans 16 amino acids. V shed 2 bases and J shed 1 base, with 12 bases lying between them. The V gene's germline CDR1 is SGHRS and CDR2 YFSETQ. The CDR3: CASSFVTPLNTGELFF. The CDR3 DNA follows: TGCGCCAGCAGCTTTGTCACGCCCTTGAACACCGGGGAGCTGTTTTTT.

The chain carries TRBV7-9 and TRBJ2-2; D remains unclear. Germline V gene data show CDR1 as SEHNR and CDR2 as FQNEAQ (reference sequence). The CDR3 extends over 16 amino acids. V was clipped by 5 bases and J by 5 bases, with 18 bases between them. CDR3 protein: CASSPTAGSLTGELFF. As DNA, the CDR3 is TGTGCCAGCAGCCCCACGGCCGGTTCGTTGACCGGGGAGCTGTTTTTT.

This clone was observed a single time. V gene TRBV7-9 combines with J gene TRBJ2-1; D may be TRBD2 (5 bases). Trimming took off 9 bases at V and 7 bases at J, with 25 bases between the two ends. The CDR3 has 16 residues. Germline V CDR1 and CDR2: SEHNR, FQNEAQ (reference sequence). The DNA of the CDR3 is TGTGCCAGTTCACGGTTCGGGCCTGGCTCGGGGAATGAGCAGTTCTTC. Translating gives CASSRFGPGSGNEQFF.

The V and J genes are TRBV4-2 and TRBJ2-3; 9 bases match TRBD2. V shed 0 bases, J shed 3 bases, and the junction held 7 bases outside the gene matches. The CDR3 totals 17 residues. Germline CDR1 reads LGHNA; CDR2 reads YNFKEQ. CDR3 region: CASSQDSGTSKTDTQYF. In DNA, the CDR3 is TGTGCCAGCAGCCAAGACTCCGGGACTAGCAAAACAGATACGCAGTATTTT.

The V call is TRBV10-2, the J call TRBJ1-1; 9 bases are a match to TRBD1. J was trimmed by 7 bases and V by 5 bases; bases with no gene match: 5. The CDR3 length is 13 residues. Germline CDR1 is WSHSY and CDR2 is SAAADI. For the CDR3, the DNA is TGCGCCAGCAGTAGGGGACAGGGTCTTGAAGCTTTCTTT. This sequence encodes CASSRGQGLEAFF.

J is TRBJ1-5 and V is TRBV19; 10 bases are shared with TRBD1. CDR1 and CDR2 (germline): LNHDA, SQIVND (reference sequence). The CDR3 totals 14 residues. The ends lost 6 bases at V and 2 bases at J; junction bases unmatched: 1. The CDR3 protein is CASRGTGGNQPQHF. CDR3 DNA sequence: TGTGCCAGTAGAGGGACAGGGGGCAATCAGCCCCAGCATTTT.

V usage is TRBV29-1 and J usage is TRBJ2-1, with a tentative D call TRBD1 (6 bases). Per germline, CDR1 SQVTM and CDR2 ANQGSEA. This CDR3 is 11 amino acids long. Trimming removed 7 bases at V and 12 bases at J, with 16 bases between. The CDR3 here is CSAGQPGGQFF. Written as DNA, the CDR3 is TGCAGCGCCGGACAGCCTGGCGGGCAGTTCTTC.

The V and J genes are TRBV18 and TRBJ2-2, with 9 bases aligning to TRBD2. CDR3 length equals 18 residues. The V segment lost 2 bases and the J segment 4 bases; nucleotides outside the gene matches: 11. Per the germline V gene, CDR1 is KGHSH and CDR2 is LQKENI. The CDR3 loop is CASSPFFSGRVSTGELFF. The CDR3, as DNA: TGTGCCAGCTCACCATTTTTTAGCGGGAGAGTGAGCACCGGGGAGCTGTTTTTT.

This chain's CDR3 is CASRPLGTGSGANVLTF. CDR3 bases: TGCGCCAGCAGACCACTAGGAACTGGGTCTGGGGCCAACGTCCTGACTTTC. The chain recombines TRBV5-1 with TRBJ2-6, with a tentative D call TRBD2 (5 bases). This CDR3 has 17 amino acids. V was shortened by 5 bases and J by 1 base, with 16 bases between the two germline ends. Germline CDR1 SGHRS, CDR2 YFSETQ.

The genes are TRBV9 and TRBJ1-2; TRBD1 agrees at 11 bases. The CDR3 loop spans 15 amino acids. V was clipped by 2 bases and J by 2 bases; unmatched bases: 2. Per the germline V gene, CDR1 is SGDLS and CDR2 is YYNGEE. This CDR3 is CASSVGTGGNYGYTF. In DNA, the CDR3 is TGTGCCAGCAGCGTGGGGACAGGGGGGAACTATGGCTACACCTTC. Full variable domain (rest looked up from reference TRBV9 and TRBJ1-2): DSGVTQTPKHLITATGQRVTLRCSPRSGDLSVYWYQQSLDQGLQFLIQYYNGEERAKGNILERFSAQQFPDLHSELNLSSLELGDSALYFCASSVGTGGNYGYTFGSGTRLTVV.

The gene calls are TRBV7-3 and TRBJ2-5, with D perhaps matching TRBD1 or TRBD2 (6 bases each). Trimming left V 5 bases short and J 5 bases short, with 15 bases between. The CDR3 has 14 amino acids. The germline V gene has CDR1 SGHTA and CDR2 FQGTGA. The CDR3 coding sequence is TGTGCCAGCAGCCTGCCAGGGGCGGGGGAGACCCAGTACTTC. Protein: CASSLPGAGETQYF.

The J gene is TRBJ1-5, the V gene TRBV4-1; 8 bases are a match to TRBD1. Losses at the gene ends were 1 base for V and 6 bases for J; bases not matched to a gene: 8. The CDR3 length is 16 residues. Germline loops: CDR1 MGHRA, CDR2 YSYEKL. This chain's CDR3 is CASSQAKQGAGQPQHF. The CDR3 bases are TGCGCCAGCAGCCAAGCAAAGCAGGGGGCGGGTCAGCCCCAGCATTTT.

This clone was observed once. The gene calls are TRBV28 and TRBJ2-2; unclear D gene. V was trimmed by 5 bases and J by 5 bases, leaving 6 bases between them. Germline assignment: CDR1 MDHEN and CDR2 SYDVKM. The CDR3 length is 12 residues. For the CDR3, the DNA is TGTGCCAGCAGTCTGGGGACCGGGGAGCTGTTTTTT. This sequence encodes CASSLGTGELFF.

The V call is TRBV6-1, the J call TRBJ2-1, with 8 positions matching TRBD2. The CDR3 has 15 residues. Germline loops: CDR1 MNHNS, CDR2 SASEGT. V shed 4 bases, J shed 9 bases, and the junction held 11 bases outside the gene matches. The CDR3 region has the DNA TGTGCCAGCAGTGTTGAGGGGCAAGCGGGAGTTGAGCAGTTCTTC. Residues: CASSVEGQAGVEQFF.

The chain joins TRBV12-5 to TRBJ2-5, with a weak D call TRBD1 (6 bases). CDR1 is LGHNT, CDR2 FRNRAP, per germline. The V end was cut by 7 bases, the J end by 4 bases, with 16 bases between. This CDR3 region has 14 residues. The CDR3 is CASASQGSRETQYF. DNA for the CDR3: TGTGCTAGTGCCTCACAGGGTTCCCGAGAGACCCAGTACTTC.

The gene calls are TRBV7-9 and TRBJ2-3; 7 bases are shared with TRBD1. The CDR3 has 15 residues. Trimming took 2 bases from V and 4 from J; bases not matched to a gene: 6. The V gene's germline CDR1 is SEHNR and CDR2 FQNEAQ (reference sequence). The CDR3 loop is CASSLNRGIADTQYF. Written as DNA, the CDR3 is TGTGCCAGCAGCTTAAACAGGGGAATCGCAGATACGCAGTATTTT. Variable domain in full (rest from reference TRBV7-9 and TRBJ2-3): DTGVSQNPRHKITKRGQNVTFRCDPISEHNRLYWYRQTLGQGPEFLTYFQNEAQLEKSRLLSDRFSAERPKGSFSTLEIQRTEQGDSAMYLCASSLNRGIADTQYFGPGTRLTVL.

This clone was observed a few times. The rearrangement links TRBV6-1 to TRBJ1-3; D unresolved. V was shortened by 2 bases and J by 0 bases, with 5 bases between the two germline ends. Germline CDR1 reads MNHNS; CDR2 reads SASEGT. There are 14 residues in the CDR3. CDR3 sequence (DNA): TGTGCCAGCAGTGAACGGATCTCTGGAAACACCATATATTTT. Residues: CASSERISGNTIYF.

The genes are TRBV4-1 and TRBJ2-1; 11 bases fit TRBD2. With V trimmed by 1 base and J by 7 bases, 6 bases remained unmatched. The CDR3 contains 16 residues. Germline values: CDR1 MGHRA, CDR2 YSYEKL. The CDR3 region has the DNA TGCGCCAGCAGCCAAGTAGCGGGAGGGCCTGGAAATGAGCAGTTCTTC. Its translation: CASSQVAGGPGNEQFF.